The subject of this entry is one T cell receptor beta chain. Its antigen is as yet unknown. The CDR3 end lies 3 residues beyond the end of the read and is filled in from the germline J gene. The CDR3 consists of 17 residues. Germline V gene sequence: CDR1 MNHNS, CDR2 SASEGT. This sample stems from a study of T cells in women clearing cervical HPV infection. The wider study: Controls gave blood once infection was undetectable; cases at lesion identification. Case blood was drawn a median about 160 days after lesion detection.

Profiled with immunoSEQ multiplex PCR; TCRdb holds only in-frame clones, not every one. The specimen's table records 30,000 to 45,000 clones. The study, taken as a whole, reports: Repertoire richness, not evenness, was significantly elevated in CIN3+ cases versus controls.

This TCR was recovered from a woman between 18 and 70 years old with a cervical HPV16 infection that either progressed to CIN3+ or cleared (not recorded which). The chain recombines TRBV6-1 with TRBJ1-2, with 7 bases that match TRBD1. The sample taken for sequencing was blood buffy coat. CDR3 DNA (partial): TGTGCCAGCAGTGAAGTGGGTAGCAGGGGGAGCACAGATACC. Amino acid sequence: CASSEVGSRGSTDT. The whole CDR3 is CASSEVGSRGSTDTYTF.